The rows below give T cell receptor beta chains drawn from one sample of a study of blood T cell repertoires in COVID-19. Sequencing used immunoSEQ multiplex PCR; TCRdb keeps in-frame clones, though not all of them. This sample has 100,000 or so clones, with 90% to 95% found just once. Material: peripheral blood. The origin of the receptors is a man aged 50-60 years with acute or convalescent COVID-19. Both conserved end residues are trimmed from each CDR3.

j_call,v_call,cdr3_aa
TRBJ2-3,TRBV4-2,ASSQDGAGAFIDTQY
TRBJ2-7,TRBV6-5,ASSTGTGDYEQY
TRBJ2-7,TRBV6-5,ASSNPRDRGYEQY
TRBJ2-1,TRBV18,ASSPSLGLADYNEQF
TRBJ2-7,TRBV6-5,ASRTRTGLVHEQY
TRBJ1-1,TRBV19,ASRASNDVTEAF
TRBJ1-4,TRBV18,ASSPGQGTTNEKLF
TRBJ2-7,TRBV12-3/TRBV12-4,ASSSQTTYLLY
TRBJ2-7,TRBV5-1,ASSPGGAAYEQY
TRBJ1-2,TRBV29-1,SVQVDYGYT
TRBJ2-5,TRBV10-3,AISGDRVLGETQY
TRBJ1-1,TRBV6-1,ASSESFGTEAF
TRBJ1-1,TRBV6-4,ASSDLAGEAF
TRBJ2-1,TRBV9,ASSELAGGIHEQF
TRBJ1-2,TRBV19,ASRPTGGPYGYT
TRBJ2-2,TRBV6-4,ASSGGPIRNTGELF
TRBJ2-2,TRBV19,ASSILVRGSGELF
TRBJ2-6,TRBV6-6,ASSYSWANVLT
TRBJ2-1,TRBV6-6,ASTNPRGRGKNEQF
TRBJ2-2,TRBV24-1,ATSDPRTGAGELF
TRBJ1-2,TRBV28,ASSSAAYYGYT
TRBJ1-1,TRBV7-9,ASSNFEHTEAF
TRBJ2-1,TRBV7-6,ASSHGLAGGSNEQF
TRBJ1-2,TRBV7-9,ASSFTGTRANYGYT
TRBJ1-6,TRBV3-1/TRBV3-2,ASSSGRGNNSPLH
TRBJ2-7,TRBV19,ASSTPRQGLGSYEQY
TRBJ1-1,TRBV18,ASSPSQGQGTTEAF
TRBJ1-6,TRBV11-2,ASRTLGDSPLH
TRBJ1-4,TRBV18,ASSPGRKEKLF
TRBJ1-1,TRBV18,ASSPRAEAF
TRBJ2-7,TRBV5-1,ASSFKTGAEYEQY
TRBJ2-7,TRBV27,ASSLVQGYEQY
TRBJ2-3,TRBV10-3,AISDQQGAEDTQY
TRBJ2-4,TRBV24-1,ATSDGRDRGVWGAKNIQY
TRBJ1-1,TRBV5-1,ASSPGTGDTEAF
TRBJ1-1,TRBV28,ASSIGTRTEAF
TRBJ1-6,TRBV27,ASSLVQFVDSPLH
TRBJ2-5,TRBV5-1,ASTGRASGQETQY
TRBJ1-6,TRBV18,ASSPPGRRSPLH
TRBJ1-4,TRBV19,ASSIGQGDNEKLF
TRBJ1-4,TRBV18,ASSPDRFNEKLF
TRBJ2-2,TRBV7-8,ASSRGQGTGELF
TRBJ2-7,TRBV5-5,ASSLRFIPGQGYYEQY
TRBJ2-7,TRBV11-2,ASSQTGGRREQY
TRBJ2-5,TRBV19,ASSPQGAVETQY
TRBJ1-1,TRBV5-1,ASSPVKGANTEAF
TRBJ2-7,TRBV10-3,ATRQGGEQY
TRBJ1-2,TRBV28,ASNEGYGYT
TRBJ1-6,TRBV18,ASSPRDRALYNSPLH
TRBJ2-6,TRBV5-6,ASSLAPLFSGANVLT
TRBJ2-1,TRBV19,ASGQGRMNEQF
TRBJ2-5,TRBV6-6,ASVDSQETQY
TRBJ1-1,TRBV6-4,ASRAGQANTEAF